These T cell receptor beta chains were read from a single sample in a study of CXCR3-negative and CXCR3-positive naive CD8 T cells. TCRdb derives one entry per CDR3 protein from the 5' RACE reads, leaving out DNA. The sample has around 110,000 distinct CDR3 sequences. Sequencing input: naive CXCR3+ CD8+ T cells from blood. Source of these receptors: a human donor in good health. Some clones in this sample may be carry-over from other donors' samples. Both conserved end residues are part of each CDR3.

J gene | V gene | CDR3 protein
TRBJ2-6 | TRBV7-2 | CASSLVDSGANVLTF
TRBJ1-2 | TRBV29-1 | CSGIQGAPNYGYTF
TRBJ1-1 | TRBV6-2/TRBV6-3 | CASNSPGGLDTEAFF
TRBJ2-3 | TRBV7-6 | CASSLVGAPDTQYF
TRBJ2-1 | TRBV9 | CASSVGGGSGVGNEQFF
TRBJ1-1 | TRBV7-9 | CASKTGFGVTEAFF
TRBJ2-7 | TRBV29-1 | CSVRLGAYEQYF
TRBJ1-3 | TRBV20-1 | CSAPVDRGPGNTIYF
TRBJ2-7 | TRBV6-6 | CASSPELSYEQYF
TRBJ1-4 | TRBV5-5 | CASRSAGGEKLFF
TRBJ1-1 | TRBV5-1 | CASSWVIAAEAFF
TRBJ2-2 | TRBV2 | CASSYNLPAGELFF
TRBJ2-6 | TRBV9 | CASSVPMGGRHSGANVLTF
TRBJ2-5 | TRBV28 | CASSLDTYQETQYF
TRBJ1-1 | TRBV7-9 | CASSPPWEGANTEAFF